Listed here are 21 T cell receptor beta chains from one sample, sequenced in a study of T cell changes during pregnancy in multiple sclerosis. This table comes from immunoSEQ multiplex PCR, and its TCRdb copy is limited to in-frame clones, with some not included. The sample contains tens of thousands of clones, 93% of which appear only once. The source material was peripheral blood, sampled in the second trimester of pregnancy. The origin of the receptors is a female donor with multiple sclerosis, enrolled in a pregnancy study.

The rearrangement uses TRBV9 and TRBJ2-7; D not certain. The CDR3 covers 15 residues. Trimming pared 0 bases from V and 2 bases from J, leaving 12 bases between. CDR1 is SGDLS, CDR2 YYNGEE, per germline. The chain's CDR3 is CASSVDPTITYEQYF. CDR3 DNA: TGTGCCAGCAGCGTAGATCCTACCATAACCTACGAGCAGTACTTC. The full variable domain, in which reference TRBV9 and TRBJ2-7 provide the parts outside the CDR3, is DSGVTQTPKHLITATGQRVTLRCSPRSGDLSVYWYQQSLDQGLQFLIQYYNGEERAKGNILERFSAQQFPDLHSELNLSSLELGDSALYFCASSVDPTITYEQYFGPGTRLTVT.

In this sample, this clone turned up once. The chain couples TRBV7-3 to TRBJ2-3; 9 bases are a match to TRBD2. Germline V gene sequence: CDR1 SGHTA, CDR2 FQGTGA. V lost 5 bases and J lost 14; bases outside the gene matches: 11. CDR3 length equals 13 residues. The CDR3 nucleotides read TGTGCCAGCAGCCTAGAGGCTAGCGGGAAGCGGTATTTT. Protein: CASSLEASGKRYF.

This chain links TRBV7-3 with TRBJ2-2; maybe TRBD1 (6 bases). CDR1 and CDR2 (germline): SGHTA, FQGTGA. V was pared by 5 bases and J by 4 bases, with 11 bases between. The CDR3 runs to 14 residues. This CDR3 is CASSPDRVTGELFF. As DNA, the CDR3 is TGTGCCAGCAGCCCGGACAGAGTCACCGGGGAGCTGTTTTTT.

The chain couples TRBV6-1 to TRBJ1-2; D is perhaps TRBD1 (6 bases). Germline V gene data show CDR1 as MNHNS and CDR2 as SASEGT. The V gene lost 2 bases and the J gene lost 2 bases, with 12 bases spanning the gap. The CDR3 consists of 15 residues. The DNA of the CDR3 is TGTGCCAGCAGTGAATTTTGGGGGCTCAACTATGGCTACACCTTC. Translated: CASSEFWGLNYGYTF.

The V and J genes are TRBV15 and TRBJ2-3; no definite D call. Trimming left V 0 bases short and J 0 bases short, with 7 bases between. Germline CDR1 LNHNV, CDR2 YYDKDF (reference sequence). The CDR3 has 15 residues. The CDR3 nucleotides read TGTGCCACCAGCAGAGATCTTTCCAGCACAGATACGCAGTATTTT. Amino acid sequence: CATSRDLSSTDTQYF.

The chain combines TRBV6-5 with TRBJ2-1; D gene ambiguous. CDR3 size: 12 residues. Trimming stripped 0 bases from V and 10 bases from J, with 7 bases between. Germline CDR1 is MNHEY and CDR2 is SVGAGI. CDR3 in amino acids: CASSYSPNEQFF. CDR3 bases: TGTGCCAGCAGTTACTCTCCTAACGAGCAGTTCTTC.

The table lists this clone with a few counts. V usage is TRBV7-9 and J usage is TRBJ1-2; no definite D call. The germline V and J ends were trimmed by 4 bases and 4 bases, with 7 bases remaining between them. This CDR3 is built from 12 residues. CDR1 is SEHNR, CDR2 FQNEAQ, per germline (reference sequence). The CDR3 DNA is TGTGCCAGCAGCTCGAGCGGCTATGGCTACACCTTC. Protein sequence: CASSSSGYGYTF.

The CDR3 reads CASSLRQGAKLGKLFF. The CDR3 bases are TGTGCCAGCAGCTTACGTCAGGGGGCAAAACTAGGAAAACTGTTTTTT. The gene calls are TRBV7-9 and TRBJ1-4, with TRBD1 matching over 8 bases. Germline values: CDR1 SEHNR, CDR2 FQNEAQ (reference sequence). The CDR3 runs 16 residues. V was clipped by 2 bases and J by 10 bases; unmatched bases: 12.

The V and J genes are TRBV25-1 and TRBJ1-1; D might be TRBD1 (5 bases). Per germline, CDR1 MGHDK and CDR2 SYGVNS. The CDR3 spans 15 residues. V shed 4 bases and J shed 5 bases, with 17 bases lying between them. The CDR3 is CASSVAGRAVTEAFF. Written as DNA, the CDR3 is TGTGCCAGCAGTGTGGCAGGGAGGGCCGTTACTGAAGCTTTCTTT.

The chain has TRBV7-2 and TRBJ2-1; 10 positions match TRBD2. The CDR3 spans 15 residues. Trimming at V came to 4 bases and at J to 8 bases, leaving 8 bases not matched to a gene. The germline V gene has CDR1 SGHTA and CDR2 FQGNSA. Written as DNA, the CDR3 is TGTGCCAGCAGCTCATTGGCTAGCGGGAGAGATGAGCAGTTCTTC. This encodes CASSSLASGRDEQFF.

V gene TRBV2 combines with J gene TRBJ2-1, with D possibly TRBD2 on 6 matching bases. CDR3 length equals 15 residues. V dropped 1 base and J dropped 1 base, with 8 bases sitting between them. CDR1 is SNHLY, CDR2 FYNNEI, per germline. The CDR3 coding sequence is TGTGCCAGCAGTGAAGAAGGGACTTCCTACAATGAGCAGTTCTTC. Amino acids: CASSEEGTSYNEQFF.

CDR3 amino acids: CASSPRETQYF. CDR3 coding DNA: TGTGCCAGCTCACCTCGAGAGACCCAGTACTTC. This chain joins TRBV18 and TRBJ2-5; D call uncertain. The CDR3 loop spans 11 amino acids. Trimming stripped 3 bases from V and 4 bases from J, with 3 bases between. Germline V lookup: CDR1 KGHSH, CDR2 LQKENI.

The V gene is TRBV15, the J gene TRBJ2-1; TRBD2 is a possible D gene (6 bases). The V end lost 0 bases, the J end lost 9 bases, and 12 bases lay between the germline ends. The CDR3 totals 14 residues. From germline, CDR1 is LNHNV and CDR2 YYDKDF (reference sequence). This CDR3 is CATSRDNAGTEQFF. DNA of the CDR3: TGTGCCACCAGCAGAGATAATGCGGGAACTGAGCAGTTCTTC.

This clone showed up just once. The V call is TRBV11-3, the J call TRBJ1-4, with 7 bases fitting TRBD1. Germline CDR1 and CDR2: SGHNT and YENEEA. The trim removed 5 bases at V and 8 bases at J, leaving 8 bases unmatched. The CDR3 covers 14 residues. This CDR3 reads CASSTVQGSEKLFF. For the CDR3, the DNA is TGTGCCAGCAGCACCGTACAGGGGAGCGAAAAACTGTTTTTT.

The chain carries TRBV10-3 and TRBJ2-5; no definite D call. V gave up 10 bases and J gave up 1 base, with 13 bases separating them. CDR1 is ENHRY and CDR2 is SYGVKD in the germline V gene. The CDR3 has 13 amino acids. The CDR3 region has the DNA TGTGCCACGAAATATAGATCCCAAGAGACCCAGTACTTC. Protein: CATKYRSQETQYF.

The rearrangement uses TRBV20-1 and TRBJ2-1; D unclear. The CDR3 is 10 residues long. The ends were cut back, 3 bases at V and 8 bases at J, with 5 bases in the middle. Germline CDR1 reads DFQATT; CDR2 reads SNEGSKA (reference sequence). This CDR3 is CSASSHEQFF. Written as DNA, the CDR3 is TGCAGTGCTAGCAGTCATGAGCAGTTCTTC.

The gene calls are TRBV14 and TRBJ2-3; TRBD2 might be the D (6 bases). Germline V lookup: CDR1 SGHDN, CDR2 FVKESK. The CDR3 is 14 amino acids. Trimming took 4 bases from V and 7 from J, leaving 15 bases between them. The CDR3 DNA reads TGTGCCAGCAGCCGAGCATATGCGGGGAATACGCAGTATTTT. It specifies CASSRAYAGNTQYF.

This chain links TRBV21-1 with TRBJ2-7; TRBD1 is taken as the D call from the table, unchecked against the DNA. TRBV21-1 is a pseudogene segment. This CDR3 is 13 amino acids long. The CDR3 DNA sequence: TGTGCCACTACAGACCGGTACTCCTACGAGCAGTACTTC. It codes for CATTDRYSYEQYF.

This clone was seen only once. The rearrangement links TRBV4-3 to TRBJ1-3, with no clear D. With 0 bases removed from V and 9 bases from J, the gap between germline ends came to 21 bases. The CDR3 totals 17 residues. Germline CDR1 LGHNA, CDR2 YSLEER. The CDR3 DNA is TGCGCCAGCAGCCAAGATCTAACCCCACCCCCGAAAGCCACCATATATTTT. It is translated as CASSQDLTPPPKATIYF.

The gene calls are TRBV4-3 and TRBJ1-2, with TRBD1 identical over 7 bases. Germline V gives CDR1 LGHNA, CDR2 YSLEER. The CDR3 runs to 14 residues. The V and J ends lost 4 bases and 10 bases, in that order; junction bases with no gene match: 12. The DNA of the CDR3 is TGCGCCAGCAGCCGAGCCTGGGACAGCCCAAACTACACCTTC. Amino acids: CASSRAWDSPNYTF.

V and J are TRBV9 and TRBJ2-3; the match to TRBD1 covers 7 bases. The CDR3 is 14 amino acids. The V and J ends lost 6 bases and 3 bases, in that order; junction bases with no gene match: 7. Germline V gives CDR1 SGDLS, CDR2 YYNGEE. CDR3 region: CASTMGQMTDTQYF. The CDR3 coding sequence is TGTGCCAGCACGATGGGACAGATGACAGATACGCAGTATTTT.